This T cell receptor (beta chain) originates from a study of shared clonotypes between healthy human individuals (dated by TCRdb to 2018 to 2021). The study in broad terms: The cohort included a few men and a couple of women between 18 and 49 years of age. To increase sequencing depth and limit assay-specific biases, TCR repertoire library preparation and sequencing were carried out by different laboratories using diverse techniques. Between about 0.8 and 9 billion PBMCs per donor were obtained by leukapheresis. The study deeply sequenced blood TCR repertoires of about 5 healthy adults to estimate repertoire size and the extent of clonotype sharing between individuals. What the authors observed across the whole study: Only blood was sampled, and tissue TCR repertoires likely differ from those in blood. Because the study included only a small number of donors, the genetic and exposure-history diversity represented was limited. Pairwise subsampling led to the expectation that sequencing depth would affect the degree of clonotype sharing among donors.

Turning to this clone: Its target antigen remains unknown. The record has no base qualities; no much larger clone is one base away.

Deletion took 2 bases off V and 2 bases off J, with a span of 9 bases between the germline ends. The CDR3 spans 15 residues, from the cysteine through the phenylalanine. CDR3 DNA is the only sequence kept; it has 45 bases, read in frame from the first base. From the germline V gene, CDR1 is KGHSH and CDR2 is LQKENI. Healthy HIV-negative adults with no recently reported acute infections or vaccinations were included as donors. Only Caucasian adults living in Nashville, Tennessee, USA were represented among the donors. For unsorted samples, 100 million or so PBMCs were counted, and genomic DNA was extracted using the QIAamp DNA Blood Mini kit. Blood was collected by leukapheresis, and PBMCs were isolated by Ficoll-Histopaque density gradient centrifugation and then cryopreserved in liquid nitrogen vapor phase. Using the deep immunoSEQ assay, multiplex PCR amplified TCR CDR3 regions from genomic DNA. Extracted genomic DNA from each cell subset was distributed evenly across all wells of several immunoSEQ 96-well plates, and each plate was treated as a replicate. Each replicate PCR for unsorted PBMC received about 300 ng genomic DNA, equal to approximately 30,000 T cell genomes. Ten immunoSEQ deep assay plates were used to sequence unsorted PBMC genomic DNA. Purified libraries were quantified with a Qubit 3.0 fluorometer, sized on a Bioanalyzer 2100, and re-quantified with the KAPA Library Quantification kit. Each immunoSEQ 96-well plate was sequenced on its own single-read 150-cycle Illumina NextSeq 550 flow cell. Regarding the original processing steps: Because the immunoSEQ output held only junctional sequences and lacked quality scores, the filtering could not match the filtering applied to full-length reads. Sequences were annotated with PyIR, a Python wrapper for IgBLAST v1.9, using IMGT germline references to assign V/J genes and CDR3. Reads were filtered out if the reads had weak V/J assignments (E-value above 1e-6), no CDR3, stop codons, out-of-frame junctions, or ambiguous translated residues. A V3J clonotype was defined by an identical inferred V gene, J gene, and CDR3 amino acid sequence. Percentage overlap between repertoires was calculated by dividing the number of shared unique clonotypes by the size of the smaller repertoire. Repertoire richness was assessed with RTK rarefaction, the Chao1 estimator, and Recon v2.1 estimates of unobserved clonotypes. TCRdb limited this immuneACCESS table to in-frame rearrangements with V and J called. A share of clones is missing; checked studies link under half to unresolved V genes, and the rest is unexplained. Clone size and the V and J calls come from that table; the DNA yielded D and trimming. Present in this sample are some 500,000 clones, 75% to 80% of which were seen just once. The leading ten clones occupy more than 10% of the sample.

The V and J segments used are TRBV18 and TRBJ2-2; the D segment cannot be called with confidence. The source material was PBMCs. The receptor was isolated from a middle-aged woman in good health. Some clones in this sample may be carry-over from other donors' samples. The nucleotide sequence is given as TGTGCCAGCTCACCAAACCGAGCTAACACCGGGGAGCTGTTTTTT. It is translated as CASSPNRANTGELFF.